This record looks at one TCR beta chain sequence and its context. A much larger clone sits a single nucleotide away, making a read error possible. Beta-chain TCR CDR3 regions were amplified from RNA transcripts. First-round RT-PCR with HTBI primers preceded a second-round multiplex PCR. TCRdb processed the multiplex PCR reads anew with MiXCR; each CDR3 protein has one entry. The sample holds 600,000 to 700,000 distinct CDR3 sequences, over 40% seen once. The CDR3 sequence is 13 residues long. This entry belongs to a study of Graves' ophthalmopathy and Graves' hyperthyroidism. The sequencing input was peripheral blood. The chain links TRBV12-3 or TRBV12-4 to TRBJ1-3; D is possibly TRBD1 (6 bases). The receptor was derived from an adult man with Graves' ophthalmopathy. CDR3 DNA sequence: TGTGCCAGCAGTTTGCGGGGGCTAAACGCCATATATTTT. Protein sequence: CASSLRGLNAIYF.